Shown below are 27 T cell receptor beta chains from a single sample sequenced in a study of blood T cell repertoires in COVID-19. Sequencing used immunoSEQ multiplex PCR; TCRdb keeps in-frame clones, though not all of them. Among fewer than 250,000 clones, approximately 78% were seen once, and the ten largest hold about 12%. Sequences were obtained from peripheral blood. These receptors originate from a woman aged 40 to 50 with acute or convalescent COVID-19.

V and J are TRBV15 and TRBJ2-2; the D is unclear. The V end was cut by 5 bases, the J end by 0 bases, with 13 bases between. The germline gives CDR1 LNHNV, CDR2 YYDKDF (reference sequence). The CDR3 has 16 residues. The CDR3 region is CATSFESIANTGELFF. The CDR3 region has the DNA TGTGCCACCAGCTTCGAGTCGATCGCGAACACCGGGGAGCTGTTTTTT.

This chain connects TRBV5-1 to TRBJ1-2; 8 positions agree with TRBD1. The CDR3 is made up of 14 amino acids. Germline V gives CDR1 SGHRS, CDR2 YFSETQ. With V trimmed by 4 bases and J by 7 bases, 9 bases remained unmatched. The CDR3 DNA is TGCGCCAGCAGCCACTCGGACAGGGTCGGTGGCTACACCTTC. Protein: CASSHSDRVGGYTF.

The rearrangement uses TRBV12-3 or TRBV12-4 and TRBJ1-2, with D possibly TRBD1 on 6 matching bases. Trimming took 7 bases from V and 3 from J, leaving 12 bases between them. The CDR3 length is 13 residues. The CDR3 sequence is CASTRDTDYGYTF. In DNA form, the CDR3 reads TGTGCCAGCACCCGGGACACAGACTATGGCTACACCTTC.

Many counts were recorded for this clone. The rearrangement links TRBV2 to TRBJ2-3, with 8 bases aligning to TRBD2. This CDR3 region has 14 residues. Unmatched junction bases numbered 7, after V lost 6 bases and J lost 5 bases. The germline gives CDR1 SNHLY, CDR2 FYNNEI. CDR3 in amino acids: CASSLAGGGDTQYF. The DNA for the CDR3 is TGTGCCAGCAGCCTGGCGGGGGGTGGAGATACGCAGTATTTT.

The CDR3 DNA sequence: TGTGCCTGGACCAACCCTGGGGGCCCAACTAATGAAAAACTGTTTTTT. Residues: CAWTNPGGPTNEKLFF. The chain is built from TRBV30 and TRBJ1-4; D possibly corresponds to TRBD1 (6 bases). Trimming pared 4 bases from V and 0 bases from J, leaving 15 bases between. CDR3 length equals 16 residues. Germline V gene sequence: CDR1 GTSNPN, CDR2 SVGIG (reference sequence).

This clone has a handful of counts. V gene TRBV7-3 combines with J gene TRBJ2-1; D remains unclear. The CDR3 contains 13 residues. V gave up 4 bases and J gave up 0 bases, with 4 bases separating them. Germline CDR1 SGHTA, CDR2 FQGTGA. CDR3 sequence reads: CASSYSSYNEQFF. DNA for the CDR3: TGTGCCAGCAGCTACAGCTCCTACAATGAGCAGTTCTTC.

The J gene is TRBJ2-1, the V gene TRBV19; 9 bases agree with TRBD2. J gave up 9 bases and V 10 bases, and 16 bases lay outside the gene matches. The CDR3 sequence is 15 residues long. Per the germline V gene, CDR1 is LNHDA and CDR2 is SQIVND (reference sequence). As DNA, the CDR3 is TGTGCCACCGGAATGCTGGGCGGGAGGGGGTCTGAGCAGTTCTTC. This translates into CATGMLGGRGSEQFF.

The V gene is TRBV10-1, the J gene TRBJ2-3; D not resolved. Germline V gene sequence: CDR1 WNHNN, CDR2 SYGVQD (reference sequence). The CDR3 spans 13 residues. V was clipped by 3 bases and J by 5 bases, with 9 bases between them. For the CDR3, the DNA is TGCGCCAGCAGTGACCAACCAGGAGATACGCAGTATTTT. Its protein product is CASSDQPGDTQYF.

The V and J genes are TRBV5-1 and TRBJ1-2; no reliable D call. The V and J ends lost 3 bases and 2 bases respectively, with 14 bases between them. The CDR3 runs to 15 residues. Germline CDR1 is SGHRS and CDR2 is YFSETQ. DNA of the CDR3: TGCGCCAGCAGCTCCTCGGAGCGGCCGAACTATGGCTACACCTTC. Translating it yields CASSSSERPNYGYTF.

The chain recombines TRBV5-8 with TRBJ1-4, with 8 bases matching TRBD1. Germline-derived CDR1 and CDR2 are SGHTS and YDEGEE. The CDR3 is 15 amino acids. Unmatched junction bases numbered 6, after V lost 4 bases and J lost 4 bases. CDR3 loop: CASSIRTGYNEKLFF. DNA of the CDR3: TGTGCCAGCAGCATCCGGACAGGGTATAATGAAAAACTGTTTTTT.

The gene calls are TRBV19 and TRBJ2-6; D ambiguous. The V and J ends lost 3 bases and 0 bases respectively, with 9 bases between them. Germline V gene lookup returns CDR1 LNHDA and CDR2 SQIVND (reference sequence). The CDR3 contains 16 residues. In nucleotides, the CDR3 is TGTGCCAGTAGTATCAACACCGCCTCTGGGGCCAACGTCCTGACTTTC. Protein product: CASSINTASGANVLTF.

The V call is TRBV12-5, the J call TRBJ2-3; TRBD2 agrees at 10 bases. V trimming: 2 bases; J trimming: 11 bases; junction bases outside the gene matches: 7. This CDR3 spans 14 amino acids. Germline V gene sequence: CDR1 LGHNT, CDR2 FRNRAP. This CDR3 is CASGLSPPSGGQYF. The CDR3 region has the DNA TGTGCTAGTGGTTTGTCCCCCCCTAGCGGGGGGCAGTATTTT.

On this clone: Other DNA sequences in the same sample also yield this CDR3. The CDR3 DNA is TGTGCCAGCAGCCTTAGCACAGATACGCAGTATTTT. Amino acids: CASSLSTDTQYF. The chain employs TRBV12-3 or TRBV12-4 and TRBJ2-3; no definite D call. V was pared by 6 bases and J by 0 bases, with 4 bases between. The CDR3 runs 12 residues.

J is TRBJ1-1 and V is TRBV5-4, with D possibly matching TRBD1 (6 bases). CDR3 length equals 14 residues. The V and J ends lost 1 base and 1 base respectively, with 8 bases between them. The germline CDR1 and CDR2 sequences are SGHNT and YYREEE (reference sequence). CDR3 residues: CASSLTQGNTEAFF. As DNA, the CDR3 is TGTGCCAGCAGCTTGACACAGGGGAACACTGAAGCTTTCTTT.

This sequence joins TRBV18 and TRBJ2-1; no clear D. The V gene's germline CDR1 is KGHSH and CDR2 LQKENI. Trimming pared 5 bases from V and 3 bases from J, leaving 11 bases between. The CDR3 is made up of 14 amino acids. The CDR3: CASSSDNYYNEQFF. For the CDR3, the DNA is TGTGCCAGCTCATCCGACAATTACTACAATGAGCAGTTCTTC.

The V and J genes are TRBV29-1 and TRBJ1-6; no clear D. Germline V gene sequence: CDR1 SQVTM, CDR2 ANQGSEA. The CDR3 covers 13 residues. V dropped 1 base and J dropped 5 bases, with 6 bases sitting between them. CDR3 region: CSVEGRNNSPLHF. The CDR3, as DNA: TGCAGCGTTGAAGGCAGGAATAATTCACCCCTCCACTTT.

This clone has a single count. The chain carries TRBV27 and TRBJ2-1, with 7 bases that match TRBD2. CDR1 is MNHEY and CDR2 is SMNVEV in the germline V gene (reference sequence). The CDR3 loop spans 15 amino acids. The ends lost 6 bases at V and 5 bases at J; junction bases unmatched: 10. For the CDR3, the DNA is TGTGCCAGCAGGGGGTGGCTAGCGGTAAACAATGAGCAGTTCTTC. It yields the protein CASRGWLAVNNEQFF.

V is TRBV5-8 and J is TRBJ2-1; a weak D match, TRBD2 (6 bases). The germline V and J ends were trimmed by 4 bases and 7 bases, with 18 bases remaining between them. Germline V lookup: CDR1 SGHTS, CDR2 YDEGEE. The CDR3 is made up of 15 amino acids. The CDR3 sequence is CASSPLGRPGNEQFF. The CDR3 region has the DNA TGTGCCAGCAGCCCCCTCGGGAGACCGGGAAATGAGCAGTTCTTC.

V usage is TRBV10-1 and J usage is TRBJ2-2; possible D gene TRBD1, 6 bases. Per the germline V gene, CDR1 is WNHNN and CDR2 is SYGVQD (reference sequence). This CDR3 is 15 amino acids long. With 6 bases removed from V and 0 bases from J, the gap between germline ends came to 11 bases. The CDR3 protein is CASRETGSNTGELFF. The CDR3 DNA is TGCGCCAGCAGGGAAACAGGGTCGAACACCGGGGAGCTGTTTTTT.

This chain links TRBV6-5 with TRBJ1-1, with a tentative D call TRBD1 (6 bases). The CDR3 sequence is 15 residues long. V shed 8 bases and J shed 3 bases, with 19 bases lying between them. CDR1 and CDR2 from the germline V gene are MNHEY and SVGAGI. The CDR3 sequence: CASDFFRGEDTEAFF. The CDR3 DNA sequence: TGTGCCAGCGACTTCTTCAGGGGTGAGGACACTGAAGCTTTCTTT.

This clone was observed a few times. The genes are TRBV10-3 and TRBJ1-1; 9 positions agree with TRBD1. Germline trimming cut 9 bases from V and 4 bases from J; bases unmatched to any gene: 15. CDR1 is ENHRY and CDR2 is SYGVKD in the germline V gene. CDR3 length: 16 amino acids. The CDR3 loop is CAIHTGGSESLTEAFF. CDR3 nucleotides: TGTGCCATTCATACAGGGGGCTCAGAGAGCCTCACTGAAGCTTTCTTT.

The rearrangement uses TRBV29-1 and TRBJ2-2; 14 nucleotides line up with TRBD2. The CDR3 totals 17 residues. CDR1 is SQVTM and CDR2 is ANQGSEA in the germline V gene. V lost 2 bases, J lost 0 bases, and 2 bases stayed unmatched. CDR3 sequence: CSVESGLAGANTGELFF. The CDR3 DNA is TGCAGCGTTGAATCGGGACTAGCGGGAGCGAACACCGGGGAGCTGTTTTTT.

Written as DNA, the CDR3 is TGTGCCAGCAGCCTACGAGCGGGAGAGTGGACCGGGGAGCTGTTTTTT. This sequence encodes CASSLRAGEWTGELFF. This sequence joins TRBV7-7 and TRBJ2-2; 8 positions agree with TRBD2. Trimming at V came to 5 bases and at J to 5 bases, leaving 10 bases not matched to a gene. Germline assignment: CDR1 SSHAT and CDR2 FNYEAQ (reference sequence). The CDR3 has 16 amino acids.

The V call is TRBV19, the J call TRBJ2-5, with TRBD1 matching over 8 bases. With V trimmed by 3 bases and J by 5 bases, 5 bases remained unmatched. The CDR3 consists of 14 residues. Germline V gives CDR1 LNHDA, CDR2 SQIVND (reference sequence). CDR3 sequence reads: CASSIGTGWETQYF. The CDR3 DNA sequence: TGTGCCAGTAGTATTGGGACAGGCTGGGAGACCCAGTACTTC.

The rearrangement links TRBV4-1 to TRBJ2-1, with D possibly being TRBD2 (5 bases). Germline assignment: CDR1 MGHRA and CDR2 YSYEKL. The CDR3 is 17 residues long. Trimming removed 1 base from V and 1 base from J, with 14 bases in between. The DNA for the CDR3 is TGCGCCAGCAGCCAAGGATCCGGGATCGGGTCCTACAATGAGCAGTTCTTC. It specifies CASSQGSGIGSYNEQFF.

The chain joins TRBV15 to TRBJ1-5, with a weak D call TRBD1 (5 bases). Germline CDR1 is LNHNV and CDR2 is YYDKDF (reference sequence). Deletions cut 1 base from V and 5 bases from J, with 15 bases between. The CDR3 spans 16 residues. The CDR3 loop reads CATSRAGVRNYQPQHF. CDR3 in DNA: TGTGCCACCAGCAGAGCGGGGGTCAGGAATTATCAGCCCCAGCATTTT. The whole variable domain, filled in from reference TRBV15 and TRBJ1-5, reads DAMVIQNPRYQVTQFGKPVTLSCSQTLNHNVMYWYQQKSSQAPKLLFHYYDKDFNNEADTPDNFQSRRPNTSFCFLDIRSPGLGDTAMYLCATSRAGVRNYQPQHFGDGTRLSIL.

V and J are TRBV7-9 and TRBJ1-2; 8 nucleotides agree with TRBD1. V was pared by 5 bases and J by 6 bases, with 11 bases of the junction left unmatched. CDR1 and CDR2 (germline): SEHNR, FQNEAQ (reference sequence). The CDR3 consists of 15 residues. CDR3 region: CASSPSRTGRDGYTF. The CDR3 DNA follows: TGTGCCAGCAGCCCCTCCCGGACAGGGAGGGATGGCTACACCTTC. Full variable domain (missing parts from reference TRBV7-9 and TRBJ1-2): DTGVSQNPRHKITKRGQNVTFRCDPISEHNRLYWYRQTLGQGPEFLTYFQNEAQLEKSRLLSDRFSAERPKGSFSTLEIQRTEQGDSAMYLCASSPSRTGRDGYTFGSGTRLTVV.